These 6 T cell receptor beta chains were all obtained from the same sample, sequenced in a study of blood T cell repertoires in COVID-19. Measured with immunoSEQ multiplex PCR; TCRdb has only the in-frame clones, and not every one. The sample gives approximately 360,000 clones, around 87% of which show up once; less than 2.5% is in the top ten. The sample consisted of PBMCs or T cells enriched from blood (not recorded which). These receptors were collected from a man aged 35-49 years in a cohort exposed to, infected with or recovered from COVID-19 (not recorded which).

This chain uses TRBV5-1 with TRBJ1-2; the match to TRBD1 covers 8 bases. Germline V gene data show CDR1 as SGHRS and CDR2 as YFSETQ. The CDR3 is 15 residues long. After removal of 0 bases from V and 2 bases from J, the junction contained 3 bases not matched to a gene. The CDR3 DNA reads TGCGCCAGCAGCTTGGAGGGACAGGCGAACTATGGCTACACCTTC. It encodes CASSLEGQANYGYTF.

The chain uses TRBV6-5 and TRBJ1-2; 10 nucleotides match TRBD1. The germline gives CDR1 MNHEY, CDR2 SVGAGI. The V and J ends lost 7 bases and 6 bases, in that order; junction bases with no gene match: 11. The CDR3 runs to 15 residues. This chain's CDR3 is CASTSWGQGMDGYTF. The DNA of the CDR3 is TGTGCCAGCACCTCCTGGGGACAGGGGATGGATGGCTACACCTTC.

The V and J genes are TRBV5-6 and TRBJ1-6; no firm D call. The CDR3 length is 15 residues. The V and J ends lost 1 base and 4 bases respectively, with 9 bases between them. Germline loops: CDR1 SGHDT, CDR2 YYEEEE. DNA for the CDR3: TGTGCCAGCAGCTTGTCTTTCGGTTATAATTCACCCCTCCACTTT. Translation: CASSLSFGYNSPLHF. The full variable domain, in which reference TRBV5-6 and TRBJ1-6 provide the parts outside the CDR3, is DAGVTQSPTHLIKTRGQQVTLRCSPKSGHDTVSWYQQALGQGPQFIFQYYEEEERQRGNFPDRFSGHQFPNYSSELNVNALLLGDSALYLCASSLSFGYNSPLHFGNGTRLTVT.

The rearrangement links TRBV11-1 to TRBJ2-1, with a weak D call TRBD1 (6 bases). Germline CDR1 SGHAT, CDR2 FQDESV (reference sequence). V lost 5 bases and J 3 bases, leaving 11 bases between the germline ends. This CDR3 has 14 amino acids. CDR3 DNA sequence: TGTGCCAGCAGCAGGTCAGGGGTCTACAATGAGCAGTTCTTC. Its protein product is CASSRSGVYNEQFF.

This chain uses TRBV6-4 with TRBJ2-3, with a possible D match to TRBD2 (5 bases). Germline V gene data show CDR1 as MRHNA and CDR2 as SNTAGT. V lost 3 bases and J 2 bases, leaving 9 bases between the germline ends. The CDR3 totals 14 residues. This CDR3 is CASSEKGDTDTQYF. CDR3 nucleotide sequence: TGTGCCAGCAGTGAAAAGGGAGACACAGATACGCAGTATTTT.

V gene TRBV28 combines with J gene TRBJ1-1, with TRBD1 matching 7 bases. Germline V gene data show CDR1 as MDHEN and CDR2 as SYDVKM. This CDR3 region has 15 residues. After removal of 6 bases from V and 8 bases from J, the junction contained 15 bases not matched to a gene. CDR3 bases: TGTGCCAGCAGCCCCGCCGGGACAGAGGGCAGGGAAGCTTTCTTT. This sequence encodes CASSPAGTEGREAFF.